These 8 T cell receptor beta chains were all obtained from the same sample, sequenced in a study of shared clonotypes between healthy human individuals. Clones were sequenced by immunoSEQ multiplex PCR, and TCRdb holds only the in-frame ones, with some missing. The sample contains about 1 million clones, more than 65% of which appear only once. Sequencing was performed on memory CD4+ T cells sorted from blood. The subset here: CD45RA-negative fraction. Receptor source: a man younger than 30 in good health.

The chain recombines TRBV2 with TRBJ1-2; possible D gene TRBD1, 6 bases. V lost 7 bases, J lost 1 base, and 10 bases lay in between. This CDR3 is built from 13 residues. Germline V CDR1 and CDR2: SNHLY, FYNNEI. The CDR3 DNA is TGTGCCAGCACCCAACAGGGTAACTATGGCTACACCTTC. Its protein product is CASTQQGNYGYTF.

This chain connects TRBV6-5 to TRBJ2-7; the D gene is possibly TRBD1 (5 bases). The germline V gene has CDR1 MNHEY and CDR2 SVGAGI. The CDR3 contains 11 residues. V shed 9 bases and J shed 6 bases, with 12 bases lying between them. The CDR3 protein is CASSAGPEQYF. The CDR3 DNA is TGTGCCAGTTCGGCAGGGCCCGAGCAGTACTTC.

This clone was observed a single time. This chain uses TRBV29-1 with TRBJ2-3; D may correspond to TRBD1 or TRBD2 (5 bases each). CDR3 size: 14 residues. Trimming stripped 5 bases from V and 1 base from J, with 13 bases between. Germline CDR1 SQVTM, CDR2 ANQGSEA. The CDR3 region has the DNA TGCAGCGTTCGGGGCCGAGGGGGCACAGATACGCAGTATTTT. It encodes CSVRGRGGTDTQYF.

CDR3 nucleotides: TGTGCCAGCAGTTACGGGGTGGCAGGGGACTATGGCTACACCTTC. It translates to CASSYGVAGDYGYTF. The chain has TRBV6-6 and TRBJ1-2; possible D gene TRBD1, 6 bases. V lost 2 bases and J lost 3, with 13 bases in between. This CDR3 region has 15 residues. CDR1 and CDR2 (germline): MNHNY, SVGAGI (reference sequence).

This clone was picked up many times. Different DNA sequences within this sample yield the same CDR3. This sequence joins TRBV18 and TRBJ1-1; a weak D match, TRBD1 (6 bases). Germline V gene data show CDR1 as KGHSH and CDR2 as LQKENI. The CDR3 length is 13 residues. Trimming left V 2 bases short and J 6 bases short, with 10 bases between. The CDR3 is CASSPGGHAEAFF. In DNA, the CDR3 is TGTGCCAGCTCACCAGGGGGGCACGCTGAAGCTTTCTTT. The whole variable domain, remainder taken from reference TRBV18 and TRBJ1-1, is NAGVMQNPRHLVRRRGQEARLRCSPMKGHSHVYWYRQLPEEGLKFMVYLQKENIIDESGMPKERFSAEFPKEGPSILRIQQVVRGDSAAYFCASSPGGHAEAFFGQGTRLTVV.

This chain joins TRBV6-1 and TRBJ2-2; D is unclear. Germline lookup yields CDR1 MNHNS and CDR2 SASEGT. This CDR3 has 18 residues. V gave up 0 bases and J gave up 2 bases, with 16 bases separating them. DNA for the CDR3: TGTGCCAGCAGTGAAGCCAGTCAGCCCCTGATTAACACCGGGGAGCTGTTTTTT. Translating gives CASSEASQPLINTGELFF.

This rearrangement joins TRBV5-6 to TRBJ2-7, with D maybe TRBD1 (5 bases). Trimming removed 4 bases from V and 6 bases from J, with 11 bases in between. This CDR3 contains 12 residues. Germline-derived CDR1 and CDR2 are SGHDT and YYEEEE. CDR3 sequence: CASSPKGAEQYF. The CDR3 DNA reads as TGTGCCAGCAGCCCTAAAGGGGCCGAGCAGTACTTC.

The chain uses TRBV27 and TRBJ2-3, with 8 positions matching TRBD1. This CDR3 contains 16 residues. Germline CDR1 reads MNHEY; CDR2 reads SMNVEV (reference sequence). Trimming removed 5 bases from V and 0 bases from J; junction bases left unmatched: 7. The CDR3, as DNA: TGTGCCAGCAGTGTACGACAGGGGCTTAGCACAGATACGCAGTATTTT. It specifies CASSVRQGLSTDTQYF.